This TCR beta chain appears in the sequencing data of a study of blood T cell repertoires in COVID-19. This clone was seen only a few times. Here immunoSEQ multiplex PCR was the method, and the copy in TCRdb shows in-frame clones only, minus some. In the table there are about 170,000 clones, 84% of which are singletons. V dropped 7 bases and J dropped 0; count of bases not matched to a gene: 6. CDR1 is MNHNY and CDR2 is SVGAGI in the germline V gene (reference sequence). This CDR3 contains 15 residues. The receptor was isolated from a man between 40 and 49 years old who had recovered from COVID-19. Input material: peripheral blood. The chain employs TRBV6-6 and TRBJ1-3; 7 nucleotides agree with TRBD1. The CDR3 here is CASILDRTSGNTIYF. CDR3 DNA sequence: TGTGCCAGCATCTTGGACAGGACCTCTGGAAACACCATATATTTT.